These T cell receptor beta chains were read from a single sample in a study of spatial heterogeneity in lung cancer. One entry per CDR3 protein, called by TCRdb with MiXCR from the 5' RACE reads. The profile covers some 15,000 distinct CDR3 sequences, with approximately 8.5% appearing a single time and 33% taken by the ten largest. The material was PBMCs, obtained at surgery. The receptors originated from a female donor with early-stage non-small cell lung cancer. Both conserved end residues are part of each CDR3. D genes are given only for firm matches. Clone size is given for some rows only: seen once, a few or many times, or a class if the clone is expanded.

j_gene: TRBJ2-2
abundance: many
len: 16
d_gene: TRBD1
v_gene: TRBV5-1
CDR3aa: CASSDLGGQGNGELFF
CDR3nt: TGCGCCAGCAGCGATCTAGGAGGACAGGGCAACGGGGAGCTGTTTTTT

j_gene: TRBJ2-1
abundance: few
len: 15
d_gene: NA
v_gene: TRBV2
CDR3aa: CASSDSGSSYNEQFF
CDR3nt: TGTGCCAGCAGTGATTCGGGTAGCTCCTACAATGAGCAGTTCTTC

j_gene: TRBJ2-2
abundance: medium-sized
len: 14
d_gene: NA
v_gene: TRBV29-1
CDR3aa: CSVEGQGHTGGLFF
CDR3nt: TGCAGCGTTGAAGGGCAAGGGCACACCGGGGGGCTGTTTTTT

j_gene: TRBJ2-3
abundance: many
len: 14
d_gene: NA
v_gene: TRBV10-2
CDR3aa: CASSERQGTDTQYF
CDR3nt: TGCGCCAGCAGTGAGCGGCAGGGCACAGATACGCAGTATTTT

j_gene: TRBJ2-3
abundance: many
len: 18
d_gene: NA
v_gene: TRBV7-2
CDR3aa: CASSTHRSSNALTDTQYF
CDR3nt: TGTGCCAGCAGCACCCACCGTTCTTCAAACGCCCTCACAGATACGCAGTATTTT

j_gene: TRBJ2-1
abundance: many
len: 15
d_gene: NA
v_gene: TRBV29-1
CDR3aa: CSAPTLGFSYNEQFF
CDR3nt: TGCAGCGCCCCTACTCTAGGGTTCTCCTACAATGAGCAGTTCTTC

j_gene: TRBJ2-3
abundance: many
len: 14
d_gene: NA
v_gene: TRBV6-5
CDR3aa: CASSTPGDTDTQYF
CDR3nt: TGTGCCAGCAGTACCCCAGGGGACACAGATACGCAGTATTTT

j_gene: TRBJ1-6
abundance: NA
len: 14
d_gene: TRBD1
v_gene: TRBV29-1
CDR3aa: CSVKTGTGDSPLHF
CDR3nt: TGCAGCGTGAAAACCGGGACAGGGGATTCACCCCTCCACTTT

j_gene: TRBJ1-5
abundance: many
len: 12
d_gene: NA
v_gene: TRBV12-3/TRBV12-4
CDR3aa: CASSFSNQPQHF
CDR3nt: TGTGCCAGCAGTTTCAGCAATCAGCCCCAGCATTTT

j_gene: TRBJ2-5
abundance: many
len: 15
d_gene: TRBD1
v_gene: TRBV29-1
CDR3aa: CSVAFGGQRQETQYF
CDR3nt: TGCAGCGTTGCGTTTGGGGGACAGCGCCAAGAGACCCAGTACTTC

j_gene: TRBJ2-1
abundance: many
len: 15
d_gene: NA
v_gene: TRBV15
CDR3aa: CATSRALSSYNEQFF
CDR3nt: TGTGCCACCAGCAGAGCGTTGAGCTCCTACAATGAGCAGTTCTTC

j_gene: TRBJ2-6
abundance: many
len: 16
d_gene: NA
v_gene: TRBV4-1
CDR3aa: CASSQDSGTGANVLTF
CDR3nt: TGCGCCAGCAGCCAAGATTCCGGGACTGGGGCCAACGTCCTGACTTTC

j_gene: TRBJ2-1
abundance: many
len: 16
d_gene: TRBD2
v_gene: TRBV7-2
CDR3aa: CASSLVGAGGLNEQFF
CDR3nt: TGTGCCAGCAGCTTAGTGGGAGCGGGGGGACTCAATGAGCAGTTCTTC

j_gene: TRBJ2-1
abundance: many
len: 12
d_gene: NA
v_gene: TRBV6-5
CDR3aa: CASSPQGNEQFF
CDR3nt: TGTGCCAGCAGCCCGCAAGGCAATGAGCAGTTCTTC

j_gene: TRBJ2-2
abundance: many
len: 14
d_gene: TRBD1
v_gene: TRBV11-1
CDR3aa: CASSLQGASGELFF
CDR3nt: TGTGCCAGCAGCTTACAGGGGGCCAGCGGGGAGCTGTTTTTT

j_gene: TRBJ2-7
abundance: few
len: 13
d_gene: TRBD1
v_gene: TRBV2
CDR3aa: CASSDRGPNEQYF
CDR3nt: TGTGCCAGCAGCGACAGGGGGCCGAACGAGCAGTACTTC

j_gene: TRBJ2-7
abundance: NA
len: 14
d_gene: TRBD2
v_gene: TRBV29-1
CDR3aa: CSVGTSGNLGEQYF
CDR3nt: TGCAGCGTCGGGACTAGCGGGAATTTGGGCGAGCAGTACTTC

j_gene: TRBJ1-2
abundance: many
len: 13
d_gene: TRBD1
v_gene: TRBV6-2/TRBV6-3
CDR3aa: CASSKGQNYGYTF
CDR3nt: TGTGCCAGCAGCAAGGGACAGAACTATGGCTACACCTTC

j_gene: TRBJ1-3
abundance: NA
len: 17
d_gene: NA
v_gene: TRBV5-4
CDR3aa: CASSLAGQGVTGNTIYF
CDR3nt: TGTGCCAGCAGCTTGGCGGGCCAAGGGGTTACTGGAAACACCATATATTTT

j_gene: TRBJ2-5
abundance: many
len: 13
d_gene: NA
v_gene: TRBV25-1
CDR3aa: CASSDEDQETQYF
CDR3nt: TGTGCCAGCAGTGATGAAGATCAAGAGACCCAGTACTTC

j_gene: TRBJ1-1
abundance: many
len: 15
d_gene: NA
v_gene: TRBV4-1
CDR3aa: CASSQPFSRGIEAFF
CDR3nt: TGCGCCAGCAGCCAGCCCTTTAGTAGAGGGATTGAAGCTTTCTTT

j_gene: TRBJ1-6
abundance: many
len: 16
d_gene: TRBD1
v_gene: TRBV5-5
CDR3aa: CASSLQGALAGSPLHF
CDR3nt: TGTGCCAGCAGCTTACAGGGGGCTTTAGCTGGCTCACCCCTCCACTTT

j_gene: TRBJ1-2
abundance: few
len: 13
d_gene: TRBD1
v_gene: TRBV9
CDR3aa: CASSVNEWRDRHF
CDR3nt: TGTGCCAGCAGCGTAAATGAATGGCGGGACAGGCACTTC

j_gene: TRBJ1-6
abundance: many
len: 15
d_gene: NA
v_gene: TRBV7-2
CDR3aa: CASTIPTGSGAPLHF
CDR3nt: TGTGCCAGCACCATTCCCACAGGGTCCGGAGCACCCCTCCACTTT

j_gene: TRBJ2-7
abundance: medium-sized
len: 14
d_gene: NA
v_gene: TRBV7-9
CDR3aa: CASSLGRVPYEQYF
CDR3nt: TGTGCCAGCAGCTTAGGTCGGGTCCCCTACGAGCAGTACTTC

j_gene: TRBJ2-7
abundance: many
len: 14
d_gene: NA
v_gene: TRBV28
CDR3aa: CASRLEQVSYEQYF
CDR3nt: TGTGCCAGCAGGCTTGAACAGGTTTCCTACGAGCAGTACTTC

j_gene: TRBJ2-3
abundance: many
len: 15
d_gene: TRBD1
v_gene: TRBV6-6
CDR3aa: CASSYGTGAVDTQYF
CDR3nt: TGTGCCAGCAGTTACGGGACAGGGGCGGTAGATACGCAGTATTTT

j_gene: TRBJ2-1
abundance: many
len: 17
d_gene: TRBD2
v_gene: TRBV5-1
CDR3aa: CASSGGLAGGGNNEQFF
CDR3nt: TGCGCCAGCAGCGGGGGACTAGCGGGAGGCGGGAACAATGAGCAGTTCTTC

j_gene: TRBJ2-5
abundance: many
len: 13
d_gene: NA
v_gene: TRBV7-2
CDR3aa: CASSLAGGETQYF
CDR3nt: TGTGCCAGCAGCTTAGCGGGGGGAGAGACCCAGTACTTC

j_gene: TRBJ1-4
abundance: many
len: 14
d_gene: NA
v_gene: TRBV7-2
CDR3aa: CASSKQGRDGKLFF
CDR3nt: TGTGCCAGCAGCAAACAGGGACGGGATGGAAAACTGTTTTTT

j_gene: TRBJ1-1
abundance: many
len: 14
d_gene: NA
v_gene: TRBV5-6
CDR3aa: CASGPFDRPTEAFF
CDR3nt: TGTGCCAGCGGCCCTTTTGACAGGCCCACTGAAGCTTTCTTT

j_gene: TRBJ2-1
abundance: many
len: 14
d_gene: NA
v_gene: TRBV5-1
CDR3aa: CASSPGALFNEQFF
CDR3nt: TGCGCCAGCAGCCCCGGAGCGCTCTTCAATGAGCAGTTCTTC

j_gene: TRBJ2-1
abundance: many
len: 15
d_gene: NA
v_gene: TRBV5-1
CDR3aa: CASSRNGQTYNEQFF
CDR3nt: TGCGCCAGCAGCCGAAACGGACAGACCTACAATGAGCAGTTCTTC

j_gene: TRBJ1-3
abundance: many
len: 14
d_gene: NA
v_gene: TRBV20-1
CDR3aa: CSAPGAGEGNTIYF
CDR3nt: TGCAGTGCTCCCGGGGCGGGAGAAGGAAACACCATATATTTT

j_gene: TRBJ2-6
abundance: many
len: 15
d_gene: NA
v_gene: TRBV28
CDR3aa: CASSPPGAGANVLTF
CDR3nt: TGTGCCAGCAGCCCCCCGGGGGCCGGGGCCAACGTCCTGACTTTC

j_gene: TRBJ1-2
abundance: many
len: 11
d_gene: NA
v_gene: TRBV19
CDR3aa: CASSRRYGYTF
CDR3nt: TGTGCCAGTAGTAGGCGGTATGGCTACACCTTC

j_gene: TRBJ1-1
abundance: many
len: 14
d_gene: TRBD1
v_gene: TRBV28
CDR3aa: CATLTGGPNTEAFF
CDR3nt: TGTGCCACCCTCACAGGGGGTCCGAACACTGAAGCTTTCTTT

j_gene: TRBJ2-7
abundance: many
len: 11
d_gene: NA
v_gene: TRBV5-6
CDR3aa: CASSLNHEQYF
CDR3nt: TGTGCCAGCAGCCTGAACCACGAGCAGTACTTC

j_gene: TRBJ1-1
abundance: NA
len: 14
d_gene: TRBD1
v_gene: TRBV28
CDR3aa: CASIPGQGGTEAFF
CDR3nt: TGTGCCAGCATCCCAGGACAGGGCGGGACTGAAGCTTTCTTT

j_gene: TRBJ2-7
abundance: many
len: 14
d_gene: NA
v_gene: TRBV7-2
CDR3aa: CASSLGTVVNEQYF
CDR3nt: TGTGCCAGCAGCTTAGGGACAGTCGTTAACGAGCAGTACTTC

j_gene: TRBJ2-7
abundance: NA
len: 12
d_gene: TRBD1
v_gene: TRBV6-6
CDR3aa: CASSGTAYEQYF
CDR3nt: TGTGCCAGCAGCGGGACAGCCTACGAGCAGTACTTC

j_gene: TRBJ2-1
abundance: many
len: 11
d_gene: NA
v_gene: TRBV19
CDR3aa: CASSIWNEQFF
CDR3nt: TGTGCCAGTAGTATATGGAATGAGCAGTTCTTC

j_gene: TRBJ2-7
abundance: many
len: 15
d_gene: TRBD1
v_gene: TRBV7-2
CDR3aa: CASRGGGTGSYEQYF
CDR3nt: TGTGCCAGCAGAGGTGGGGGGACAGGGAGCTACGAGCAGTACTTC

j_gene: TRBJ2-3
abundance: many
len: 14
d_gene: NA
v_gene: TRBV6-1
CDR3aa: CASSTLDNTDTQYF
CDR3nt: TGTGCCAGCAGTACCCTGGATAACACAGATACGCAGTATTTT

j_gene: TRBJ1-1
abundance: many
len: 15
d_gene: TRBD1
v_gene: TRBV7-2
CDR3aa: CASSPQGGINTEAFF
CDR3nt: TGTGCCAGCAGCCCCCAGGGGGGCATAAACACTGAAGCTTTCTTT

j_gene: TRBJ2-2
abundance: many
len: 14
d_gene: NA
v_gene: TRBV7-2
CDR3aa: CASSSDQHTGELFF
CDR3nt: TGTGCCAGCAGCTCGGACCAGCACACCGGGGAGCTGTTTTTT

j_gene: TRBJ1-3
abundance: many
len: 17
d_gene: NA
v_gene: TRBV30
CDR3aa: CAWSRGRATYSGNTIYF
CDR3nt: TGTGCCTGGAGTAGGGGACGGGCTACTTACTCTGGAAACACCATATATTTT

j_gene: TRBJ2-5
abundance: many
len: 15
d_gene: TRBD1
v_gene: TRBV11-2
CDR3aa: CASSQRQGDGETQYF
CDR3nt: TGTGCCAGCAGCCAGCGACAGGGGGACGGAGAGACCCAGTACTTC